The entry below describes one T cell receptor (beta chain). Its specificity is not known. Sequence at one end of the junction differs from germline and may be a read error. Germline V gene lookup returns CDR1 SGDLS and CDR2 YYNGEE. This CDR3 has 14 residues. These data are taken from a study of cytomegalovirus exposure and HLA in healthy donors. Study conclusions and caveats: A later analysis reportedly found that, within productive TCRs, an Asian-associated ancestry cluster had fewer N-insertions than the mean observed across the approximately 690 donors.

The PCR ran on 60 Vbeta and 13 Jbeta primers. TCRdb's table, derived via immunoSEQ multiplex PCR, lists solely in-frame clones and lacks some. The sample lists 110,000 to 150,000 clones; about 80% were seen once. The chain couples TRBV9 to TRBJ2-7; 8 bases map to TRBD1. This sequence was found in a woman in her thirties or forties in good health and CMV-seronegative. The sequencing sample was made of PBMCs. For the CDR3, the DNA is TGTGCCAGCAGCGGCACCGGGACAGGACAAGAGCAGCACTTC. Its translation: CASSGTGTGQEQHF.